The clone carrying this T cell receptor beta chain was counted ten times or more. The target antigen is unknown. The data stem from a study of HIV-infected patients and healthy controls. Study results and caveats: HIV-associated CDR3 frequencies dropped significantly during therapy; CMV-associated ones, mostly rising, changed nonsignificantly. Healthy control repertoires had roughly threefold more distinct CDR3s than untreated HIV+ repertoires, and higher Shannon diversity. No HLA typing of donors was done in this study.

cDNA was made from about 510 ng RNA using alpha and beta constant primers. Using multiplexing indices, alpha and beta chain libraries were generated apart by chain-specific third strand synthesis. TCRdb reprocessed the 5' RACE reads with MiXCR, giving one entry per CDR3 protein. Among approximately 17,000 distinct CDR3 sequences, more than 8% were seen once, and the ten largest hold 4.5% to 5.5%. No cell fractionation was done, so the repertoire covers all unsorted peripheral blood T cells. RNA came from 2.5 to 3 ml of peripheral blood. The receptor's source is an adult in good health. Source material: blood.

CDR3 coding DNA: TGTGCCAGCAGACAGGGGGTGGCCTATGGCTACACCTTC. Translated, it gives CASRQGVAYGYTF. V is TRBV28 and J is TRBJ1-2; TRBD1 matches 8 bases. This CDR3 spans 13 amino acids. The ends lost 6 bases at V and 4 bases at J; junction bases unmatched: 4. Per germline, CDR1 MDHEN and CDR2 SYDVKM.